These 20 T cell receptor beta chains came from one sample sequenced in a study of blood T cell repertoires in COVID-19. The table came from immunoSEQ multiplex PCR; TCRdb's copy has only in-frame clones and leaves some out. The table records about 330,000 clones, around 90% of them present only once. The material sequenced was PBMCs or T cells enriched from blood (not recorded which). The receptor set was obtained from a woman in her thirties who had recovered from COVID-19.

The chain uses TRBV19 and TRBJ2-7, with D possibly being TRBD1 (5 bases). With 4 bases removed from V and 7 bases from J, the gap between germline ends came to 8 bases. The CDR3 runs 11 residues. In germline, CDR1 is LNHDA, CDR2 SQIVND (reference sequence). CDR3 sequence: CASSNHREQYF. The DNA of the CDR3 is TGTGCCAGTAGTAACCACAGGGAGCAGTACTTC.

This sequence joins TRBV19 and TRBJ1-1; D might be TRBD1 (5 bases). This CDR3 region has 14 residues. Germline-derived CDR1 and CDR2 are LNHDA and SQIVND (reference sequence). Trimming removed 1 base at V and 7 bases at J, with 13 bases between. CDR3 sequence reads: CASSIGGDRDEAFF. CDR3 nucleotide sequence: TGTGCCAGTAGTATAGGGGGGGATCGCGATGAAGCTTTCTTT.

V usage is TRBV19 and J usage is TRBJ2-3; 12 bases are a match to TRBD2. The CDR3 is 18 residues long. J lost 1 base, V lost 3 bases, and 8 bases had no gene match. Germline values: CDR1 LNHDA, CDR2 SQIVND (reference sequence). In DNA, the CDR3 is TGTGCCAGTAGTATGTCTAGCGGGGGGGCCCGAGGCACAGATACGCAGTATTTT. It is translated as CASSMSSGGARGTDTQYF.

The chain couples TRBV6-5 to TRBJ2-5; TRBD1 aligns across 8 bases. This CDR3 has 15 amino acids. Germline CDR1 reads MNHEY; CDR2 reads SVGAGI. With V trimmed by 8 bases and J by 5 bases, 13 bases remained unmatched. The CDR3 here is CASGAGGLGGETQYF. In DNA form, the CDR3 reads TGTGCCAGCGGGGCAGGGGGCCTAGGTGGGGAGACCCAGTACTTC.

V gene TRBV1 combines with J gene TRBJ2-1; the DNA was not used to check the table's D call, TRBD2. TRBV1 is noted as a pseudogene. The CDR3 runs to 21 residues. This CDR3 reads CTSSQDSNGLAGGSGKDEQFF. The CDR3 region has the DNA TGCACCAGCAGCCAAGACTCAAATGGACTAGCGGGAGGGAGCGGTAAGGATGAGCAGTTCTTC.

V gene TRBV7-2 combines with J gene TRBJ2-7; TRBD2 matches at 12 bases. The CDR3 length is 15 residues. The V segment lost 4 bases and the J segment 2 bases; nucleotides outside the gene matches: 3. Germline V gene sequence: CDR1 SGHTA, CDR2 FQGNSA. The CDR3 sequence is CASSSGLAGTYEQYF. Here the CDR3 DNA reads TGTGCCAGCAGCTCGGGACTAGCGGGTACCTACGAGCAGTACTTC.

This sequence joins TRBV23-1 and TRBJ1-4; 7 bases line up with TRBD1. TRBV23-1 is an open reading frame whose function is uncertain. The length of the CDR3 is 16 residues. The junction had 7 bases not matched to a gene; V was cut back by 2 bases and J by 4 bases. CDR3 sequence (DNA): TGCGCCAGCAGTCAACTGACAGGGTTTAGTAATGAAAAACTGTTTTTT. This gives the protein CASSQLTGFSNEKLFF.

The chain couples TRBV7-2 to TRBJ2-4; D may be TRBD2 (6 bases). V lost 5 bases and J lost 4, with 12 bases in between. Germline lookup yields CDR1 SGHTA and CDR2 FQGNSA. This CDR3 contains 14 residues. The CDR3 DNA sequence: TGTGCCAGCAGCAGGACGGGACTTAAAAACATTCAGTACTTC. Amino acids: CASSRTGLKNIQYF.

This chain connects TRBV30 to TRBJ1-6; 7 positions agree with TRBD1. Per the germline V gene, CDR1 is GTSNPN and CDR2 is SVGIG (reference sequence). The CDR3 spans 14 residues. The V gene end was trimmed by 5 bases and the J gene end by 6 bases; junction bases not matched to a gene: 7. This chain's CDR3 is CAWDVGQSNSPLHF. The CDR3 DNA reads as TGTGCCTGGGACGTGGGACAGAGTAATTCACCCCTCCACTTT.

This chain joins TRBV9 and TRBJ1-2; possibly TRBD1 for D (6 bases). CDR3 length: 15 residues. The germline V gene encodes CDR1 SGDLS and CDR2 YYNGEE. Trimming left V 3 bases short and J 3 bases short, with 15 bases between. Here the CDR3 DNA reads TGTGCCAGCAGCGCAACAGGGACGGCTCACTATGGCTACACCTTC. Protein product: CASSATGTAHYGYTF.

This clone was seen a single time. This chain uses TRBV12-3 or TRBV12-4 with TRBJ2-2; D is ambiguous. CDR3 size: 12 residues. Trimming removed 6 bases at V and 7 bases at J, with 9 bases between. DNA of the CDR3: TGTGCCAGCAGCAGAGCGTACGGGGAGCTGTTTTTT. Its protein is CASSRAYGELFF.

This chain uses TRBV9 with TRBJ2-1; 7 bases fit TRBD1. Unmatched junction bases numbered 13, after V lost 4 bases and J lost 6 bases. CDR3 length: 16 amino acids. Per germline, CDR1 SGDLS and CDR2 YYNGEE. The CDR3 DNA reads TGTGCCAGCAGCCTCCCCCCGGGGACAGTGATCAATGAGCAGTTCTTC. It encodes CASSLPPGTVINEQFF. Based on the CDR3 plus reference TRBV9 and TRBJ2-1, the full variable domain is DSGVTQTPKHLITATGQRVTLRCSPRSGDLSVYWYQQSLDQGLQFLIQYYNGEERAKGNILERFSAQQFPDLHSELNLSSLELGDSALYFCASSLPPGTVINEQFFGPGTRLTVL.

V and J are TRBV7-9 and TRBJ2-7; D is possibly TRBD2 (5 bases). Trimming took off 8 bases at V and 3 bases at J, with 11 bases between the two ends. Germline V gene lookup returns CDR1 SEHNR and CDR2 FQNEAQ (reference sequence). CDR3 length equals 12 residues. The CDR3 region has the DNA TGTGCCAGCGCAAGCGGAGGCTACGAGCAGTACTTC. This translates into CASASGGYEQYF.

The V and J genes are TRBV18 and TRBJ2-5; TRBD1 agrees at 7 bases. This CDR3 is built from 13 residues. V lost 6 bases and J lost 7; bases outside the gene matches: 8. Germline loops: CDR1 KGHSH, CDR2 LQKENI. The DNA for the CDR3 is TGTGCCAGCTCCGGAGACAGGGCTGGGACCCAGTACTTC. Encoded protein: CASSGDRAGTQYF.

This chain links TRBV4-1 with TRBJ2-7; 7 nucleotides agree with TRBD2. Germline values: CDR1 MGHRA, CDR2 YSYEKL. V gave up 3 bases and J gave up 6 bases; unmatched junction bases: 5. The CDR3 runs to 13 residues. The CDR3 sequence: CASSQGGTGEQYF. DNA of the CDR3: TGCGCCAGCAGCCAGGGAGGGACGGGCGAGCAGTACTTC.

A single count supports this clone. This chain uses TRBV30 with TRBJ2-7, with a possible D match to TRBD1 (6 bases). The CDR3 is made up of 13 amino acids. The germline V and J ends were trimmed by 5 bases and 2 bases, with 13 bases remaining between them. Germline CDR1 GTSNPN, CDR2 SVGIG (reference sequence). The CDR3 loop reads CAWAGVQPYEQYF. CDR3 in DNA: TGTGCCTGGGCAGGGGTCCAGCCCTACGAGCAGTACTTC.

J is TRBJ2-3 and V is TRBV11-2; TRBD2 aligns across 8 bases. The CDR3 totals 15 residues. V shed 1 base, J shed 1 base, and the junction held 1 base outside the gene matches. The germline CDR1 and CDR2 sequences are SGHAT and FQNNGV. CDR3 protein: CASSLGRGGTDTQYF. As DNA, the CDR3 is TGTGCCAGCAGCTTAGGGCGGGGGGGCACAGATACGCAGTATTTT.

The V gene is TRBV6-2 or TRBV6-3, the J gene TRBJ2-5; perhaps TRBD2 as D (7 bases). CDR3 size: 15 residues. V lost 5 bases and J 0 bases, leaving 13 bases between the germline ends. CDR1 and CDR2 (germline): MNHEY, SVGEGT. The DNA of the CDR3 is TGTGCCAGCAGTAACAGGGACTACTACCAAGAGACCCAGTACTTC. This gives the protein CASSNRDYYQETQYF.

This rearrangement joins TRBV7-9 to TRBJ1-1; D ambiguous. V lost 5 bases to trimming and J lost 1 base, with 11 bases between them. The CDR3 spans 14 residues. From germline, CDR1 is SEHNR and CDR2 FQNEAQ (reference sequence). CDR3 sequence (DNA): TGTGCCAGCAGCCGACTCACAACGAACACTGAAGCTTTCTTT. Amino acid sequence: CASSRLTTNTEAFF. Full variable domain (missing parts from reference TRBV7-9 and TRBJ1-1): DTGVSQNPRHKITKRGQNVTFRCDPISEHNRLYWYRQTLGQGPEFLTYFQNEAQLEKSRLLSDRFSAERPKGSFSTLEIQRTEQGDSAMYLCASSRLTTNTEAFFGQGTRLTVV.

The chain joins TRBV12-3 or TRBV12-4 to TRBJ2-7; no reliable D call. V lost 2 bases, J lost 5 bases, and 10 bases lay in between. The CDR3 is made up of 13 amino acids. Written as DNA, the CDR3 is TGTGCCAGCAGTTTATTTGTTGTCAACGAGCAGTACTTC. This gives the protein CASSLFVVNEQYF.